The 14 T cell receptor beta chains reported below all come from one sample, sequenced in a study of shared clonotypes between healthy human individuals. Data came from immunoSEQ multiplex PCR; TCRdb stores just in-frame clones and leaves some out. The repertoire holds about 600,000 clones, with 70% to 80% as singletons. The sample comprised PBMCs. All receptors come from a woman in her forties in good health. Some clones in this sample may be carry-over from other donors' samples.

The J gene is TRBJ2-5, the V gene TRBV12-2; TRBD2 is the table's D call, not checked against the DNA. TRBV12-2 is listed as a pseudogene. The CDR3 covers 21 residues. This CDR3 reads CASRLPPAGREEGGKQETQYF. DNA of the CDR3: TGTGCAAGTCGCTTGCCCCCGGCGGGGCGGGAGGAGGGAGGCAAGCAAGAGACCCAGTACTTC.

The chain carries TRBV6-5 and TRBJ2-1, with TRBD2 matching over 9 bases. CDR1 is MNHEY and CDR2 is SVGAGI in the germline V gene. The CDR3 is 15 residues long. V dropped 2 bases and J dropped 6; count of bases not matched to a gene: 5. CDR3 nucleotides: TGTGCCAGCAGTTACCTGGCGGGAGGGACCAATGAGCAGTTCTTC. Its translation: CASSYLAGGTNEQFF.

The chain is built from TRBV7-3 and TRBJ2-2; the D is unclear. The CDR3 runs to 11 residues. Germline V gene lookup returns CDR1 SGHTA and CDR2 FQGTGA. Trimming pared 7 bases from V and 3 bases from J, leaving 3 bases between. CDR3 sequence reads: CASTDTGELFF. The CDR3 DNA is TGTGCCAGCACCGACACCGGGGAGCTGTTTTTT.

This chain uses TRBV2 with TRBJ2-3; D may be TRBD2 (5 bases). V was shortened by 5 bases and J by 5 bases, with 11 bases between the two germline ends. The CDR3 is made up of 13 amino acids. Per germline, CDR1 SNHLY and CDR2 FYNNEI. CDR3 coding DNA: TGTGCCAGCAGTAGGGAGAGGGAAGATACGCAGTATTTT. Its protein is CASSREREDTQYF.

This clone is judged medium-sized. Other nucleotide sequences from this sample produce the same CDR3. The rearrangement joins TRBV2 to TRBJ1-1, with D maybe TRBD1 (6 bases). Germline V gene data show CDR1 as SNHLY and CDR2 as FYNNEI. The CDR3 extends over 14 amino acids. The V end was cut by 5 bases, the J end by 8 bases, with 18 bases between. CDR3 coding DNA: TGTGCCAGCAGTAAAGAAACAGGGAGTAGGGAAGCTTTCTTT. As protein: CASSKETGSREAFF.

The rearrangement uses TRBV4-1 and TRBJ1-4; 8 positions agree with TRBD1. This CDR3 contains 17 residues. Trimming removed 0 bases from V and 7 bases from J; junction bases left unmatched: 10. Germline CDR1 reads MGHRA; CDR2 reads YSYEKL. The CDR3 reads CASSQEGFQTGVEKLFF. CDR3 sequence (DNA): TGCGCCAGCAGCCAAGAGGGTTTCCAGACAGGGGTTGAAAAACTGTTTTTT.

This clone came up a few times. The DNA of the CDR3 is TGTGCCAGCAGCTGGGGGACTAGCCCCCACAATGAGCAGTTCTTC. It is translated as CASSWGTSPHNEQFF. The chain uses TRBV5-8 and TRBJ2-1; 9 positions match TRBD2. Germline CDR1 and CDR2: SGHTS and YDEGEE. This CDR3 region has 15 residues. The V segment lost 3 bases and the J segment 5 bases; nucleotides outside the gene matches: 6.

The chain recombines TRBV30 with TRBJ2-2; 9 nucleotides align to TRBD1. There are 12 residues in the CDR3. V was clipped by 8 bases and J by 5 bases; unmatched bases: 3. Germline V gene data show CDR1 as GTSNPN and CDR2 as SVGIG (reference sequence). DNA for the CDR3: TGTGCCCGGACAGGGGAAACCGGGGAGCTGTTTTTT. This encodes CARTGETGELFF.

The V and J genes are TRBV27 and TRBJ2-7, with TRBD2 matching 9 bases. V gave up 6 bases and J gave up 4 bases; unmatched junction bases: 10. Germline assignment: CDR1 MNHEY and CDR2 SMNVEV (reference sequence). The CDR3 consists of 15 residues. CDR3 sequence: CASSPGWREGYEQYF. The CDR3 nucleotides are TGTGCCAGCAGCCCCGGTTGGCGGGAGGGTTACGAGCAGTACTTC.

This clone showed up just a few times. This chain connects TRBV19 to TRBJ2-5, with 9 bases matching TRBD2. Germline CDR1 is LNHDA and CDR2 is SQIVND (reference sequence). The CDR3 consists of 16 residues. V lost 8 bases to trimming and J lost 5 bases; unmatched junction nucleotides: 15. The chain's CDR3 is CASGAAGGLPWETQYF. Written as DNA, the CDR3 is TGTGCCAGTGGTGCGGCGGGAGGGCTTCCGTGGGAGACCCAGTACTTC.

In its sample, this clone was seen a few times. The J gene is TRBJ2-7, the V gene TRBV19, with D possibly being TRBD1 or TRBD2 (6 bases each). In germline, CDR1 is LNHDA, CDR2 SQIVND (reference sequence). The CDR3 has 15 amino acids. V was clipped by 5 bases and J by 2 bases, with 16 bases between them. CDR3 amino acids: CASSPRAGGPYEQYF. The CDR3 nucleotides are TGTGCCAGTAGTCCCAGGGCCGGGGGCCCCTACGAGCAGTACTTC.

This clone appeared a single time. Written as DNA, the CDR3 is TGTGCCAGCAGCTCAGGCGTGGGCGGGAGAAATGAAGAGACCCAGTACTTC. It yields the protein CASSSGVGGRNEETQYF. The V and J genes are TRBV11-3 and TRBJ2-5, with TRBD2 matching 7 bases. V shed 4 bases and J 3 bases; nucleotides not matched to a gene: 14. Germline V CDR1 and CDR2: SGHNT, YENEEA. The CDR3 is made up of 17 amino acids.

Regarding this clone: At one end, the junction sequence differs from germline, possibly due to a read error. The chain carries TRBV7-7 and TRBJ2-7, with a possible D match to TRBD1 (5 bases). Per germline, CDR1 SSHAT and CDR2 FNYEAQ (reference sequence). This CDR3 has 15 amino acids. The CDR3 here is CASSLGAGMVYEQYF. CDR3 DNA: TGTGCTAGCAGCTTAGGGGCAGGGATGGTCTACGAGCAGTACTTC. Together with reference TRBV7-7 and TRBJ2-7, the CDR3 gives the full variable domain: GAGVSQSPRYKVTKRGQDVTLRCDPISSHATLYWYQQALGQGPEFLTYFNYEAQPDKSGLPSDRFSAERPEGSISTLTIQRTEQRDSAMYRCASSLGAGMVYEQYFGPGTRLTVT.

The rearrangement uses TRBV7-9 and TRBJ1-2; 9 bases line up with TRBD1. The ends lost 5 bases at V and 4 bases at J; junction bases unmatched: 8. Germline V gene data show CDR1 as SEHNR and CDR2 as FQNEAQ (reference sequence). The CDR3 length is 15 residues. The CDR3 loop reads CASSHPGQGPYGYTF. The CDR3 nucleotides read TGTGCCAGCAGCCATCCGGGACAGGGCCCCTATGGCTACACCTTC. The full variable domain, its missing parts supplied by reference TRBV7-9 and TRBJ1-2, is DTGVSQNPRHKITKRGQNVTFRCDPISEHNRLYWYRQTLGQGPEFLTYFQNEAQLEKSRLLSDRFSAERPKGSFSTLEIQRTEQGDSAMYLCASSHPGQGPYGYTFGSGTRLTVV.